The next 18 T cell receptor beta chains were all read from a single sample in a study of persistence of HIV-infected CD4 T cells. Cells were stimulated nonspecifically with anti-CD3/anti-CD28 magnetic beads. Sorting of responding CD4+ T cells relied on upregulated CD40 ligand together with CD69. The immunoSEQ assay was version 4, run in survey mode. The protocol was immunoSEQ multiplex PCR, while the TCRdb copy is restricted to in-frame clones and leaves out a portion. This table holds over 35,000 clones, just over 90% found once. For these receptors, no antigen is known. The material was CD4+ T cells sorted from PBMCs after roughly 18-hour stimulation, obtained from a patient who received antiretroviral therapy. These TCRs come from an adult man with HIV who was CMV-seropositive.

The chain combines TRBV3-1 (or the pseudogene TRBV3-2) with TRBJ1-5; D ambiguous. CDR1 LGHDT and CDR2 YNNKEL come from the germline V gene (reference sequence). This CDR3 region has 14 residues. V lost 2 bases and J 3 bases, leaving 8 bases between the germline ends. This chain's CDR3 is CASSQRHNNQPQHF. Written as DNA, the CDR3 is TGTGCCAGCAGCCAACGACACAACAATCAGCCCCAGCATTTT.

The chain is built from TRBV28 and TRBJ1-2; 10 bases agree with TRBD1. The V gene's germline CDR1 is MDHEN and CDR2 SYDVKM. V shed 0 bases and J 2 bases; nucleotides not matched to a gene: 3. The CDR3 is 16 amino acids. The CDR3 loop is CASSLWGDRGNYGYTF. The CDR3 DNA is TGTGCCAGCAGTTTATGGGGGGACAGGGGAAACTATGGCTACACCTTC.

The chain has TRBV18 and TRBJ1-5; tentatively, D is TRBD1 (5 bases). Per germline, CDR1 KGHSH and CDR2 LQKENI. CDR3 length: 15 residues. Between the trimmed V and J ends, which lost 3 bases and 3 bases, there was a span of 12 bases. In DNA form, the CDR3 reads TGTGCCAGCTCACCCCCCGGGGCCCCCAATCAGCCCCAGCATTTT. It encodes CASSPPGAPNQPQHF.

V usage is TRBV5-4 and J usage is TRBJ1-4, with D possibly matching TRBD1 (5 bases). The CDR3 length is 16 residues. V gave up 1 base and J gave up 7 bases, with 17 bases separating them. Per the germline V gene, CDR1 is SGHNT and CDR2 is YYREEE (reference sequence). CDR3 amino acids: CASSLFGGREGEKLFF. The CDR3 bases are TGTGCCAGCAGCTTGTTCGGCGGCAGGGAAGGTGAAAAACTGTTTTTT.

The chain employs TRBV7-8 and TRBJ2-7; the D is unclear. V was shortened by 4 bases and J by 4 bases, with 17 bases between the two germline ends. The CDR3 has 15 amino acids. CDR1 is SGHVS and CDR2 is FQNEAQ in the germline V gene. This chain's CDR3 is CASSSPLGKWYEQYF. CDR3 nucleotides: TGTGCCAGCAGCTCCCCGTTGGGGAAGTGGTACGAGCAGTACTTC. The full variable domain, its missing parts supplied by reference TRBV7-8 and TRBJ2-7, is GAGVSQSPRYKVAKRGQDVALRCDPISGHVSLFWYQQALGQGPEFLTYFQNEAQLDKSGLPSDRFFAERPEGSVSTLKIQRTQQEDSAVYLCASSSPLGKWYEQYFGPGTRLTVT.

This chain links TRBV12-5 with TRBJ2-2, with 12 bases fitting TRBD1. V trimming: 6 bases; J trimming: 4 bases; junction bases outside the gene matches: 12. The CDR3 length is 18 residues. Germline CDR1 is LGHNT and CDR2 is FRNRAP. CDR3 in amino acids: CASGITGTGGLSTGELFF. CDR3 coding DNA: TGTGCTAGTGGGATAACCGGGACAGGGGGCTTGAGCACCGGGGAGCTGTTTTTT.

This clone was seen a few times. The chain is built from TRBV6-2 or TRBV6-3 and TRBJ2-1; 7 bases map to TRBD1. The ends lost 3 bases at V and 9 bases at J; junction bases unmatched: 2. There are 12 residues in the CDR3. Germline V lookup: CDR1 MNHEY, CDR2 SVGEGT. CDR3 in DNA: TGTGCCAGCAGTTATCGACAGGGTGAGCAGTTCTTC. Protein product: CASSYRQGEQFF.

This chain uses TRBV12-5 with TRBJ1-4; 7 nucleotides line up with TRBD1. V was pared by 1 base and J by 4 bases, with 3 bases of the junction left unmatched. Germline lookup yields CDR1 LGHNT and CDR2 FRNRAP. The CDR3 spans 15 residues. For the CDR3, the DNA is TGTGCTAGTGGTTTGGGGACAGGAAATAATGAAAAACTGTTTTTT. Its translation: CASGLGTGNNEKLFF.

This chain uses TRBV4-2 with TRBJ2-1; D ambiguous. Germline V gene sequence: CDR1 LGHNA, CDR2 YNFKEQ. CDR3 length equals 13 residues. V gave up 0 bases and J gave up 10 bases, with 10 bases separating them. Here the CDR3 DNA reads TGTGCCAGCAGCCAAGATCGGGTGTTAGAGCAGTTCTTC. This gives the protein CASSQDRVLEQFF.

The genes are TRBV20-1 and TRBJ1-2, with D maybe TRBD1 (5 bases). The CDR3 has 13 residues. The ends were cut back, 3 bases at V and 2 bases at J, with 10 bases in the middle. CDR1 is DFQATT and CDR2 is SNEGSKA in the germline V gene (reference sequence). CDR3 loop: CSASQGLNYGYTF. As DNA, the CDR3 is TGCAGTGCTAGTCAGGGACTAAACTATGGCTACACCTTC.

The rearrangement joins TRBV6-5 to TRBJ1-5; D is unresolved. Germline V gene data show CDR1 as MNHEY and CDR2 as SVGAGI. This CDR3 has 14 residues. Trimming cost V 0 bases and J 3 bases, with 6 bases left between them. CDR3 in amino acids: CASSYSPHNQPQHF. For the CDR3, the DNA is TGTGCCAGCAGTTACTCACCTCACAATCAGCCCCAGCATTTT.

CDR3 loop: CASSFRGQGAPGANVLTF. The CDR3 nucleotides read TGTGCCAGCTCATTCCGGGGACAGGGGGCGCCTGGGGCCAACGTCCTGACTTTC. The chain joins TRBV7-3 to TRBJ2-6; the match to TRBD1 covers 12 bases. Trimming cost V 8 bases and J 2 bases; bases outside gene matches: 10. The CDR3 loop spans 18 amino acids. The germline V gene encodes CDR1 SGHTA and CDR2 FQGTGA.

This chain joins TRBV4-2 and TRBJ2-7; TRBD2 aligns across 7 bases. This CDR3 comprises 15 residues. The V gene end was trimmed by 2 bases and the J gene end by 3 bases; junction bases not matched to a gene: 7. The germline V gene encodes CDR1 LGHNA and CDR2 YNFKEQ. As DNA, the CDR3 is TGTGCCAGCAGCCAAACTGGTGGGAGGGGCTACGAGCAGTACTTC. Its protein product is CASSQTGGRGYEQYF.

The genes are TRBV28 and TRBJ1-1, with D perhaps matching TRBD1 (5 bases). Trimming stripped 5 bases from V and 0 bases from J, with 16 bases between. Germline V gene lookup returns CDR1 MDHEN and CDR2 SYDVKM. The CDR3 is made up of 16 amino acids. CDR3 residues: CASSVGPHRMNTEAFF. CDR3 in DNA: TGTGCCAGCAGTGTGGGGCCTCACAGAATGAACACTGAAGCTTTCTTT. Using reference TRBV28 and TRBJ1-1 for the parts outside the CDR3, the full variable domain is DVKVTQSSRYLVKRTGEKVFLECVQDMDHENMFWYRQDPGLGLRLIYFSYDVKMKEKGDIPEGYSVSREKKERFSLILESASTNQTSMYLCASSVGPHRMNTEAFFGQGTRLTVV.

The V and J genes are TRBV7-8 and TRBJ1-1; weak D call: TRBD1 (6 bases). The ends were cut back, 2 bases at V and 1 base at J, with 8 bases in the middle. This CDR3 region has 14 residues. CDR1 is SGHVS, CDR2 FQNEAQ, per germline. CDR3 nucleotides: TGTGCCAGCAGCTTATCAGGGGAGAACACTGAAGCTTTCTTT. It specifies CASSLSGENTEAFF.

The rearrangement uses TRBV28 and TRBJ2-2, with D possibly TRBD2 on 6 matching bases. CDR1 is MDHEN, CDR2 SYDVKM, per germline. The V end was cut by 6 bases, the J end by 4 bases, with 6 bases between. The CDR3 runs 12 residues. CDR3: CASSGGTGELFF. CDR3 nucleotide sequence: TGTGCCAGCAGCGGGGGCACCGGGGAGCTGTTTTTT.

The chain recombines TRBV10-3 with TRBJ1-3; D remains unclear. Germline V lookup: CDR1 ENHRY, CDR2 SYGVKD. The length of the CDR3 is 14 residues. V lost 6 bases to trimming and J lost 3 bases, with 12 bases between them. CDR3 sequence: CAIRNRFGGNTIYF. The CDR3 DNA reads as TGTGCCATCAGAAATAGGTTCGGTGGAAACACCATATATTTT.

Written as DNA, the CDR3 is TGCGCCAGCCACCCCGGGGGGACAGATACGCAGTATTTT. It yields the protein CASHPGGTDTQYF. The chain is built from TRBV10-1 and TRBJ2-3, with TRBD2 identical over 7 bases. J was trimmed by 3 bases and V by 8 bases; bases with no gene match: 5. This CDR3 spans 13 amino acids. In germline, CDR1 is WNHNN, CDR2 SYGVQD (reference sequence).